The 28 T cell receptor beta chains below all came from one sample that was sequenced in a study of OX40 agonist ivuxolimab in advanced cancers. The table came from immunoSEQ multiplex PCR; TCRdb's copy has only in-frame clones and leaves some out. The table includes 65,000 to 80,000 clones, just over 85% detected once. The specimen was CD4+ or CD8+ T cells sorted from blood, collected in a trial of the OX40 agonist ivuxolimab. The receptors originated from an adult with an advanced solid tumor such as melanoma, head and neck, liver or kidney cancer.

The chain couples TRBV4-2 to TRBJ2-7; D unclear. The CDR3 is 15 amino acids. The V gene lost 4 bases and the J gene lost 4 bases, with 17 bases spanning the gap. Germline V gene lookup returns CDR1 LGHNA and CDR2 YNFKEQ. The CDR3 region is CASSLSLGSEYEQYF. For the CDR3, the DNA is TGTGCCAGCAGCCTGTCGTTGGGTAGTGAGTACGAGCAGTACTTC.

This chain connects TRBV6-1 to TRBJ2-7; a possible D gene is TRBD1 (6 bases). CDR1 MNHNS and CDR2 SASEGT come from the germline V gene. This CDR3 contains 14 residues. Trimming took 7 bases from V and 4 from J, leaving 17 bases between them. The CDR3 sequence: CASTKPGQTYEQYF. For the CDR3, the DNA is TGTGCCAGCACCAAACCGGGACAAACTTACGAGCAGTACTTC.

The gene calls are TRBV7-9 and TRBJ2-4; maybe TRBD1 (5 bases). The CDR3 is made up of 12 amino acids. The germline gives CDR1 SEHNR, CDR2 FQNEAQ (reference sequence). Trimming left V 5 bases short and J 8 bases short, with 10 bases between. The CDR3 nucleotides are TGTGCCAGCAGCCCAGACAGTGACATTCAGTACTTC. It specifies CASSPDSDIQYF.

This clone was observed a single time. The chain joins TRBV30 to TRBJ2-7; D is possibly TRBD2 (6 bases). The V gene's germline CDR1 is GTSNPN and CDR2 SVGIG (reference sequence). The CDR3 loop spans 14 amino acids. CDR3 protein: CARGKKGMAYEQYF. CDR3 DNA: TGTGCACGGGGGAAAAAGGGGATGGCCTACGAGCAGTACTTC.

This clone was counted a single time. The J gene is TRBJ1-5, the V gene TRBV28; D call uncertain. From germline, CDR1 is MDHEN and CDR2 SYDVKM. Trimming stripped 2 bases from V and 7 bases from J, with 21 bases between. This CDR3 contains 17 residues. The CDR3 is CASSLNRDAPLGQPQHF. The DNA for the CDR3 is TGTGCCAGCAGTTTAAACCGGGATGCCCCGCTCGGGCAGCCCCAGCATTTT.

The chain carries TRBV7-3 and TRBJ2-6, with no clear D. Trimming removed 1 base from V and 1 base from J, with 11 bases in between. The CDR3 consists of 17 residues. Germline lookup yields CDR1 SGHTA and CDR2 FQGTGA. The CDR3 DNA reads TGTGCCAGCAGCTTAAGGCGAGTGGGATCTGGGGCCAACGTCCTGACTTTC. Residues: CASSLRRVGSGANVLTF.

The chain has TRBV30 and TRBJ2-7; no firm D call. The germline CDR1 and CDR2 sequences are GTSNPN and SVGIG (reference sequence). V lost 1 base, J lost 3 bases, and 10 bases lay in between. The CDR3 extends over 13 amino acids. The CDR3 here is CAWSEDLFYEQYF. The CDR3 DNA is TGTGCCTGGAGTGAGGACCTCTTCTACGAGCAGTACTTC.

This clone was found once. This chain joins TRBV10-2 and TRBJ2-7; 7 nucleotides match TRBD2. V was clipped by 3 bases and J by 4 bases; unmatched bases: 12. The germline V gene has CDR1 WSHSY and CDR2 SAAADI. The CDR3 is 16 amino acids. The CDR3 protein is CASSDRASGNRYEQYF. The CDR3 nucleotides read TGCGCCAGCAGTGATAGGGCGAGCGGGAACCGATACGAGCAGTACTTC.

This chain connects TRBV19 to TRBJ2-7; D is unresolved. The CDR3 length is 15 residues. Trimming removed 6 bases at V and 0 bases at J, with 15 bases between. Germline V gene data show CDR1 as LNHDA and CDR2 as SQIVND (reference sequence). CDR3 sequence (DNA): TGTGCCAGTAGCCCAAACGTCGATGGCTCCTACGAGCAGTACTTC. Translated: CASSPNVDGSYEQYF.

The rearrangement links TRBV11-1 to TRBJ2-3; 8 bases fit TRBD2. The J segment lost 1 base and the V segment lost 3 bases, leaving 3 bases of the junction unmatched. Per the germline V gene, CDR1 is SGHAT and CDR2 is FQDESV (reference sequence). This CDR3 spans 15 amino acids. CDR3 sequence reads: CASSFSGDRTDTQYF. In nucleotides, the CDR3 is TGTGCCAGCAGCTTTAGCGGGGACCGCACAGATACGCAGTATTTT.

The chain carries TRBV7-8 and TRBJ1-5; TRBD1 agrees at 8 bases. The CDR3 has 18 amino acids. CDR1 and CDR2 from the germline V gene are SGHVS and FQNEAQ. V shed 2 bases and J 0 bases; nucleotides not matched to a gene: 9. CDR3 protein: CASSLSVGTGVSNQPQHF. Here the CDR3 DNA reads TGTGCCAGCAGCTTAAGCGTCGGGACAGGAGTTAGCAATCAGCCCCAGCATTTT.

The chain is built from TRBV28 and TRBJ1-2, with 10 bases aligning to TRBD1. V lost 10 bases, J lost 8 bases, and 16 bases stayed unmatched. The CDR3 is 15 amino acids. In germline, CDR1 is MDHEN, CDR2 SYDVKM. Here the CDR3 DNA reads TGTGCCATCACAACCCCTCAGACAGGGGGCAGGGGCTACACCTTC. Its protein product is CAITTPQTGGRGYTF.

The V call is TRBV28, the J call TRBJ1-2; D is unresolved. The germline V and J ends were trimmed by 2 bases and 4 bases, with 17 bases remaining between them. CDR1 and CDR2 (germline): MDHEN, SYDVKM. The CDR3 consists of 16 residues. CDR3 sequence: CASSLGSAEKIYGYTF. The CDR3 bases are TGTGCCAGCAGTTTAGGTAGCGCAGAAAAAATCTATGGCTACACCTTC.

The DNA for the CDR3 is TGTGCCAGTAGAAGCAGCGGGACAAACTCCTACGAGCAGTACTTC. Translated, it gives CASRSSGTNSYEQYF. V and J are TRBV19 and TRBJ2-7; maybe TRBD2 (7 bases). CDR1 is LNHDA, CDR2 SQIVND, per germline (reference sequence). The V gene lost 6 bases and the J gene lost 0 bases, with 15 bases spanning the gap. The CDR3 has 15 residues.

The chain recombines TRBV10-3 with TRBJ1-5; maybe TRBD1 (5 bases). The CDR3 extends over 14 amino acids. V lost 0 bases to trimming and J lost 3 bases, with 6 bases between them. The germline gives CDR1 ENHRY, CDR2 SYGVKD. The CDR3 here is CAISESGDNQPQHF. The CDR3, as DNA: TGTGCCATCAGTGAGTCGGGGGACAATCAGCCCCAGCATTTT.

This chain uses TRBV6-1 with TRBJ1-2; D is possibly TRBD1 (5 bases). This CDR3 has 13 residues. Germline V CDR1 and CDR2: MNHNS, SASEGT. Trimming stripped 11 bases from V and 8 bases from J, with 21 bases between. Here the CDR3 reads CAGAKNTEQGYTF. CDR3 nucleotide sequence: TGTGCCGGGGCCAAGAACACGGAACAGGGCTACACCTTC.

The chain carries TRBV28 and TRBJ2-2; perhaps TRBD1 as D (7 bases). The germline V gene encodes CDR1 MDHEN and CDR2 SYDVKM. The ends were cut back, 4 bases at V and 5 bases at J, with 20 bases in the middle. The length of the CDR3 is 17 residues. The CDR3 spells CASSSPAAGGRTGELFF. CDR3 nucleotide sequence: TGTGCCAGCAGTTCCCCCGCGGCAGGGGGGCGTACCGGGGAGCTGTTTTTT.

This chain links TRBV6-1 with TRBJ1-5; possibly TRBD1 for D (5 bases). Trimming cost V 9 bases and J 3 bases, with 12 bases left between them. Germline assignment: CDR1 MNHNS and CDR2 SASEGT. This CDR3 has 13 residues. The CDR3 DNA is TGTGCCAGTAGAGACAGCCCCAATCAGCCCCAGCATTTT. As protein: CASRDSPNQPQHF.

On this clone: The junction departs from the called germline gene at one end, perhaps through a read error. This chain links TRBV11-2 with TRBJ2-1; 12 nucleotides align to TRBD2. CDR3 length: 16 amino acids. CDR1 is SGHAT, CDR2 FQNNGV, per germline. In nucleotides, the CDR3 is TGTGCCAGCAGCCTCAATCCGGGACTAGCGGGCACAGGGGAGCTCTTC. It encodes CASSLNPGLAGTGELF.

With respect to this clone: The conserved phenylalanine or tryptophan is not found at the CDR3 terminus, so this likely reflects a read error. The DNA is omitted, as the CDR3 cannot be located on it reliably, and the CDR3 follows TCRdb's listing. The chain carries TRBV6-7 and TRBJ2-7; the table names TRBD1, a call not compared with the DNA. TRBV6-7 is an ORF for which the function is uncertain. A total of 13 residues make up the CDR3, ends included. CDR3 amino acids: CASSTHIPTGRFI.

The chain carries TRBV6-5 and TRBJ2-7, with D tentatively TRBD1 or TRBD2 (5 bases each). From germline, CDR1 is MNHEY and CDR2 SVGAGI. Trimming left V 7 bases short and J 2 bases short, with 15 bases between. This CDR3 has 14 amino acids. This CDR3 is CASTPAGSAYEQYF. DNA for the CDR3: TGTGCCAGCACCCCCGCAGGGAGCGCCTACGAGCAGTACTTC.

V gene TRBV12-5 combines with J gene TRBJ1-5, with TRBD1 matching 7 bases. This CDR3 is built from 17 residues. The V gene's germline CDR1 is LGHNT and CDR2 FRNRAP. J lost 3 bases, V lost 0 bases, and 8 bases had no gene match. The CDR3 spells CASGLVIDREINQPQHF. The CDR3, as DNA: TGTGCTAGTGGTTTGGTAATAGACAGGGAGATCAATCAGCCCCAGCATTTT.

This chain's CDR3 is CASSLIHTGDGYTF. The CDR3 DNA reads TGTGCCAGCAGCCTCATACATACGGGGGATGGCTACACCTTC. The rearrangement uses TRBV7-8 and TRBJ1-2, with D tentatively TRBD1 (5 bases). Germline V gene sequence: CDR1 SGHVS, CDR2 FQNEAQ. The CDR3 contains 14 residues. V lost 5 bases, J lost 6 bases, and 16 bases lay in between.

This clone has only one observation. One end of the junction is discordant with germline, which a read error may explain. The CDR3 DNA follows: TGTGCCACCAGTGGGGGGAAAGATATTGAAGCTTTCTTT. It specifies CATSGGKDIEAFF. The chain carries TRBV6-1 and TRBJ1-1, with a tentative D call TRBD1 (5 bases). The CDR3 covers 13 residues. The germline V gene has CDR1 MNHNS and CDR2 SASEGT.

The chain uses TRBV6-5 and TRBJ1-5; 8 nucleotides agree with TRBD1. The CDR3 is 14 amino acids. Germline V gives CDR1 MNHEY, CDR2 SVGAGI. Unmatched junction bases numbered 5, after V lost 6 bases and J lost 4 bases. The CDR3 spells CASSGQGRNQPQHF. For the CDR3, the DNA is TGTGCCAGCAGCGGACAGGGTAGGAATCAGCCCCAGCATTTT.

The chain has TRBV30 and TRBJ2-7, with D possibly matching TRBD1 (5 bases). CDR1 GTSNPN and CDR2 SVGIG come from the germline V gene (reference sequence). The CDR3 spans 12 residues. Trimming shortened V by 2 bases and J by 3 bases, and 8 bases separated the two germline ends. CDR3 protein: CAWSPGFYEQYF. CDR3 nucleotides: TGTGCCTGGAGTCCAGGGTTCTACGAGCAGTACTTC.

This sequence joins TRBV9 and TRBJ2-1, with 8 positions matching TRBD1. Germline trimming cut 3 bases from V and 7 bases from J; bases unmatched to any gene: 15. Looked up from germline, CDR1 is SGDLS and CDR2 is YYNGEE. The CDR3 is 17 residues long. DNA of the CDR3: TGTGCCAGCAGCGCTGGGACAGGCGGCCTTTTCGGGAATGAGCAGTTCTTC. Its protein product is CASSAGTGGLFGNEQFF.

This chain connects TRBV19 to TRBJ2-1; 14 nucleotides align to TRBD2. Looked up from germline, CDR1 is LNHDA and CDR2 is SQIVND (reference sequence). With V trimmed by 5 bases and J by 7 bases, 7 bases remained unmatched. The CDR3 is made up of 16 amino acids. The CDR3 region is CASSGGLAGVRNEQFF. As DNA, the CDR3 is TGTGCCAGTAGTGGGGGACTAGCGGGAGTGCGGAATGAGCAGTTCTTC.